What follows are 17 T cell receptor beta chains derived from one specimen sequenced in a study of blood T cell repertoires in COVID-19. Clones were read by immunoSEQ multiplex PCR, and TCRdb kept only the in-frame ones, dropping some. The sample has roughly 120,000 clones, 75% to 85% seen once. Sequenced input: peripheral blood. The receptors come from a man aged 65-85 years with acute or convalescent COVID-19.

J is TRBJ1-6 and V is TRBV19, with TRBD1 matching 10 bases. The CDR3 length is 16 residues. CDR1 is LNHDA, CDR2 SQIVND, per germline (reference sequence). V was pared by 9 bases and J by 9 bases, with 14 bases of the junction left unmatched. The CDR3 loop reads CASTHLTGTGASPLHF. CDR3 sequence (DNA): TGTGCCAGCACCCACCTCACCGGGACAGGGGCTTCACCCCTCCACTTT.

In its sample, this clone was seen a few times. The chain couples TRBV10-1 to TRBJ2-1; TRBD1 is a possible D gene (6 bases). Germline V gene lookup returns CDR1 WNHNN and CDR2 SYGVQD (reference sequence). V was clipped by 5 bases and J by 4 bases, with 15 bases between them. The CDR3 length is 15 residues. The CDR3 DNA reads as TGCGCCAGCAGTAACAGGGTCTCCAATTACAATGAGCAGTTCTTC. This gives the protein CASSNRVSNYNEQFF.

In its sample, this clone was seen once. The chain employs TRBV7-9 and TRBJ2-7, with D tentatively TRBD1 (6 bases). The CDR3 covers 15 residues. Germline V gene sequence: CDR1 SEHNR, CDR2 FQNEAQ (reference sequence). V was clipped by 4 bases and J by 2 bases, with 15 bases between them. The DNA for the CDR3 is TGTGCCAGCAGCTCGCAAGGGGGTCGGACCTACGAGCAGTACTTC. The encoded protein is CASSSQGGRTYEQYF.

This clone was picked up one time. The chain recombines TRBV2 with TRBJ2-7, with TRBD2 matching over 8 bases. Germline V CDR1 and CDR2: SNHLY, FYNNEI. CDR3 length equals 15 residues. V trimming: 8 bases; J trimming: 0 bases; junction bases outside the gene matches: 9. CDR3 nucleotide sequence: TGTGCCAGCGTTGCGGGAGGCCATAGCTCCTACGAGCAGTACTTC. This translates into CASVAGGHSSYEQYF.

The J gene is TRBJ1-2, the V gene TRBV18; D remains unclear. CDR1 and CDR2 (germline): KGHSH, LQKENI. V shed 4 bases and J shed 0 bases, with 12 bases lying between them. The CDR3 is 15 amino acids. The CDR3 reads CASSQEVTANYGYTF. The CDR3 DNA reads as TGTGCCAGCTCACAGGAGGTCACCGCTAACTATGGCTACACCTTC. Variable domain in full (rest from reference TRBV18 and TRBJ1-2): NAGVMQNPRHLVRRRGQEARLRCSPMKGHSHVYWYRQLPEEGLKFMVYLQKENIIDESGMPKERFSAEFPKEGPSILRIQQVVRGDSAAYFCASSQEVTANYGYTFGSGTRLTVV.

The chain is built from TRBV7-6 and TRBJ2-7, with D tentatively TRBD1 (5 bases). Trimming left V 8 bases short and J 4 bases short, with 18 bases between. Germline CDR1 reads SGHVS; CDR2 reads FNYEAQ. The CDR3 length is 14 residues. CDR3 DNA sequence: TGTGCCAGCGCAATAAGCCAGGGCGAATACGAGCAGTACTTC. Its protein product is CASAISQGEYEQYF.

The J gene is TRBJ1-1, the V gene TRBV7-9, with a tentative D call TRBD1 (5 bases). The CDR3 runs to 14 residues. From germline, CDR1 is SEHNR and CDR2 FQNEAQ (reference sequence). V was shortened by 1 base and J by 2 bases, with 8 bases between the two germline ends. In DNA, the CDR3 is TGTGCCAGCAGCTTAGAAGGGGAAAACACTGAAGCTTTCTTT. Residues: CASSLEGENTEAFF.

The chain is built from TRBV29-1 and TRBJ2-3; D is possibly TRBD2 (6 bases). The CDR3 length is 13 residues. The V end lost 7 bases, the J end lost 1 base, and 12 bases lay between the germline ends. CDR1 SQVTM and CDR2 ANQGSEA come from the germline V gene. CDR3 DNA sequence: TGCAGCGCCGGGAGTTTTCGCACAGATACGCAGTATTTT. This encodes CSAGSFRTDTQYF.

In its sample, this clone was seen once. The J gene is TRBJ2-7, the V gene TRBV7-9; 10 bases agree with TRBD2. This CDR3 contains 15 residues. Germline V gene data show CDR1 as SEHNR and CDR2 as FQNEAQ (reference sequence). V lost 3 bases and J lost 2; bases outside the gene matches: 4. As DNA, the CDR3 is TGTGCCAGCAGCTTGGAGCGGGGGGGAGCCTACGAGCAGTACTTC. Protein sequence: CASSLERGGAYEQYF.

The chain couples TRBV20-1 to TRBJ1-1; no clear D gene. The CDR3 loop spans 11 amino acids. The germline CDR1 and CDR2 sequences are DFQATT and SNEGSKA (reference sequence). V lost 2 bases and J 4 bases, leaving 5 bases between the germline ends. CDR3 region: CSARMATEAFF. In nucleotides, the CDR3 is TGCAGTGCTAGAATGGCCACTGAAGCTTTCTTT.

The CDR3 DNA reads as TGTGCCAGCAGTTTACAGTTCGGACAGAACTATGGCTACACCTTC. As protein: CASSLQFGQNYGYTF. The V gene is TRBV27, the J gene TRBJ1-2; the D gene is possibly TRBD1 (6 bases). The V end was cut by 2 bases, the J end by 2 bases, with 12 bases between. The CDR3 totals 15 residues. Germline V gives CDR1 MNHEY, CDR2 SMNVEV (reference sequence).

This clone was observed a handful of times. The gene calls are TRBV10-2 and TRBJ1-2, with D hard to call. This CDR3 is built from 12 residues. Per germline, CDR1 WSHSY and CDR2 SAAADI. Trimming took 8 bases from V and 3 from J, leaving 10 bases between them. DNA for the CDR3: TGCGCCAGCGCTCCGAGTGACTATGGCTACACCTTC. Its protein is CASAPSDYGYTF.

This clone occurred a few times. V is TRBV19 and J is TRBJ1-1, with D tentatively TRBD1 (5 bases). The V gene lost 4 bases and the J gene lost 6 bases, with 15 bases spanning the gap. The length of the CDR3 is 14 residues. Germline assignment: CDR1 LNHDA and CDR2 SQIVND (reference sequence). CDR3 DNA: TGTGCCAGTAGTAAGGAGGGACCCGCGGCTGAAGCTTTCTTT. This sequence encodes CASSKEGPAAEAFF.

The chain uses TRBV6-1 and TRBJ1-2, with D possibly TRBD1 on 6 matching bases. Trimming took off 3 bases at V and 8 bases at J, with 13 bases between the two ends. Germline V gene lookup returns CDR1 MNHNS and CDR2 SASEGT. CDR3 length equals 13 residues. The CDR3 region has the DNA TGTGCCAGCAGTGACCCACAGGGTTTAGGCTACACCTTC. It is translated as CASSDPQGLGYTF.

The gene calls are TRBV28 and TRBJ2-5; 7 bases agree with TRBD1. The CDR3 runs to 13 residues. Trimming at V came to 5 bases and at J to 7 bases, leaving 7 bases not matched to a gene. Germline V gene lookup returns CDR1 MDHEN and CDR2 SYDVKM. Here the CDR3 reads CASSHPTGRTQYF. The CDR3 nucleotides are TGTGCCAGCAGTCACCCGACAGGGAGGACCCAGTACTTC.

The rearrangement links TRBV28 to TRBJ1-4; D gene uncertain. The germline CDR1 and CDR2 sequences are MDHEN and SYDVKM. V was clipped by 8 bases and J by 8 bases, with 15 bases between them. The CDR3 contains 13 residues. CDR3 DNA: TGTGCCAGCTATGGAGGCATCCTCGAAAAACTGTTTTTT. Its protein is CASYGGILEKLFF.

This chain uses TRBV5-1 with TRBJ1-3; D gene uncertain. The germline V gene has CDR1 SGHRS and CDR2 YFSETQ. V lost 0 bases to trimming and J lost 4 bases, with 8 bases between them. There are 14 residues in the CDR3. The CDR3 sequence: CASSLGSQGNTIYF. The CDR3 bases are TGCGCCAGCAGCTTGGGGTCCCAGGGAAACACCATATATTTT.